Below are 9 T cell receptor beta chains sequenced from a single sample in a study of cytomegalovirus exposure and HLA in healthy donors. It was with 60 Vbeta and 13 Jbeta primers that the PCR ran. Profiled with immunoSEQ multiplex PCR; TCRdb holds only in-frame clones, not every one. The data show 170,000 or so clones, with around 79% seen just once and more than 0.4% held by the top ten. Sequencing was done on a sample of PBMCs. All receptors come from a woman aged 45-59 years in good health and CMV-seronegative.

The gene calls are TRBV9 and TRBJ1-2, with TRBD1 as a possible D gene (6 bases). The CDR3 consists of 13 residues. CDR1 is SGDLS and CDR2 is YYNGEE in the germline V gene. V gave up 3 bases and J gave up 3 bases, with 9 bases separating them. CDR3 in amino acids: CASSARTDYGYTF. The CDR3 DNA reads TGTGCCAGCAGCGCAAGGACAGACTATGGCTACACCTTC.

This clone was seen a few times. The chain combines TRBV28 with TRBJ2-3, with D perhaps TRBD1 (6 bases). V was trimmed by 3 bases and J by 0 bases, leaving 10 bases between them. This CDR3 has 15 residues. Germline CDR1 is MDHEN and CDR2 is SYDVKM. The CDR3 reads CASSFKGDSTDTQYF. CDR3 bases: TGTGCCAGCAGTTTTAAGGGGGATAGCACAGATACGCAGTATTTT.

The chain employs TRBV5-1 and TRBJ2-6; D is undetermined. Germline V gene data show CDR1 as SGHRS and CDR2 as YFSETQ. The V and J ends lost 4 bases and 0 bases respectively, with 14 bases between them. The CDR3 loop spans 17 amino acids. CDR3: CASSPPRHSSGANVLTF. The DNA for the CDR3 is TGCGCCAGCAGCCCCCCCCGACACTCCTCTGGGGCCAACGTCCTGACTTTC. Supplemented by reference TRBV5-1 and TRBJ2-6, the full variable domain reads KAGVTQTPRYLIKTRGQQVTLSCSPISGHRSVSWYQQTPGQGLQFLFEYFSETQRNKGNFPGRFSGRQFSNSRSEMNVSTLELGDSALYLCASSPPRHSSGANVLTFGAGSRLTVL.

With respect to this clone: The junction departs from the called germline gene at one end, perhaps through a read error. The CDR3 sequence is CASSWRQGNIGELFF. The CDR3 bases are TGTGCCAGCAGCTGGCGACAGGGCAACATCGGGGAGCTGTTTTTT. The chain links TRBV11-2 to TRBJ2-2; TRBD1 matches at 7 bases. The CDR3 extends over 15 amino acids. Germline-derived CDR1 and CDR2 are SGHAT and FQNNGV.

The CDR3 DNA sequence: TGCGCCAGCAGCTTGGCTGCGGGGGGGCCCCGCTCTGGGGCCAACGTCCTGACTTTC. Encoded protein: CASSLAAGGPRSGANVLTF. The chain employs TRBV5-1 and TRBJ2-6, with 9 bases aligning to TRBD2. The V segment lost 0 bases and the J segment 0 bases; nucleotides outside the gene matches: 7. The germline V gene encodes CDR1 SGHRS and CDR2 YFSETQ. The CDR3 consists of 19 residues.

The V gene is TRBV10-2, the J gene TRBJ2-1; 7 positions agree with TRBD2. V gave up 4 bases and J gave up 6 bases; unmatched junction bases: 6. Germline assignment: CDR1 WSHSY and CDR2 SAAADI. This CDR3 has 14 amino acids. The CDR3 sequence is CASSARELFNEQFF. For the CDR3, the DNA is TGCGCCAGCAGTGCGCGGGAGCTCTTCAATGAGCAGTTCTTC.

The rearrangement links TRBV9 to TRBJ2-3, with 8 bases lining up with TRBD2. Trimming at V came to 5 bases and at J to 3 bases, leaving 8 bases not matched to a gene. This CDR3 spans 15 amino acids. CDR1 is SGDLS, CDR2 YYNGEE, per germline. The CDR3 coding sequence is TGTGCCAGCAGTGGCAGGACTAGCTTTACAGATACGCAGTATTTT. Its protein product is CASSGRTSFTDTQYF.

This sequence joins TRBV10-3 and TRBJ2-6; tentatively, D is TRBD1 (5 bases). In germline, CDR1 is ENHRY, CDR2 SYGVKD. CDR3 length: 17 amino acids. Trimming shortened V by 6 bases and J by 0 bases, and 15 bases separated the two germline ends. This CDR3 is CAIRQGTSLSGANVLTF. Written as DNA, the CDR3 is TGTGCCATCAGGCAGGGTACTTCTCTCTCTGGGGCCAACGTCCTGACTTTC.

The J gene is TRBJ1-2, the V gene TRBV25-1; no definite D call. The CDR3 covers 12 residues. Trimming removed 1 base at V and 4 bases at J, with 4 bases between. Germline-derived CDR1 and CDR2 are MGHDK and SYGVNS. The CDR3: CASSESGYGYTF. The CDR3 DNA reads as TGTGCCAGCAGTGAATCGGGCTATGGCTACACCTTC.